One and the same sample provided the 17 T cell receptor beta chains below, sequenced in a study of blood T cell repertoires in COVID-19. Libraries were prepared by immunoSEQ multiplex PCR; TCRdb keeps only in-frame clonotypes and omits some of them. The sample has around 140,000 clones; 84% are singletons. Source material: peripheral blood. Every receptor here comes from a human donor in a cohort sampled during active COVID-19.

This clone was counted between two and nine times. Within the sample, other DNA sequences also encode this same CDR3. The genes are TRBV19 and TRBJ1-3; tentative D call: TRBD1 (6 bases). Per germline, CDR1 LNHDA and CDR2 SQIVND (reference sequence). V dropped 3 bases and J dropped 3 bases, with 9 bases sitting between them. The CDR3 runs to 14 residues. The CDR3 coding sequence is TGTGCCAGTAGTATTGGGGGCCTTGGAAACACCATATATTTT. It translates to CASSIGGLGNTIYF.

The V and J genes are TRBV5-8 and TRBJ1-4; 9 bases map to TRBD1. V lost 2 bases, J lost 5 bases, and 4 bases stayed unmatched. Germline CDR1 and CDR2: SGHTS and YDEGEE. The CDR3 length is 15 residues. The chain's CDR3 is CASSFPGTGNEKLFF. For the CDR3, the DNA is TGTGCCAGCAGCTTTCCCGGGACAGGGAATGAAAAACTGTTTTTT.

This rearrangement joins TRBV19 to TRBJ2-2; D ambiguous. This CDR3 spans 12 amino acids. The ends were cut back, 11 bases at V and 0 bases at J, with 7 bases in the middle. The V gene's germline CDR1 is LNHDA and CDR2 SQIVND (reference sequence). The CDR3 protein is CAGAANTGELFF. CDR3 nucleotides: TGTGCCGGAGCAGCGAACACCGGGGAGCTGTTTTTT.

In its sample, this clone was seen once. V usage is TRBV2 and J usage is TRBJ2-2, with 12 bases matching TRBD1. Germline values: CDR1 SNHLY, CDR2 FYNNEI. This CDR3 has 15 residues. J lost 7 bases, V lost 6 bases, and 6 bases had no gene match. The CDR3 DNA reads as TGTGCCAGCAGGGGGGACAGGGGGCAGATCGGGGAGCTGTTTTTT. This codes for CASRGDRGQIGELFF.

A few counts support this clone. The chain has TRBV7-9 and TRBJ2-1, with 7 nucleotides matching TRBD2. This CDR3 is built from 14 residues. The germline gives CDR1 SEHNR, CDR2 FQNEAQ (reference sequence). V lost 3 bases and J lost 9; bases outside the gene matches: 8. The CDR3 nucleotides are TGTGCCAGCAGCTTTGTGACTAGCTATGGTGAGCAGTTCTTC. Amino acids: CASSFVTSYGEQFF.

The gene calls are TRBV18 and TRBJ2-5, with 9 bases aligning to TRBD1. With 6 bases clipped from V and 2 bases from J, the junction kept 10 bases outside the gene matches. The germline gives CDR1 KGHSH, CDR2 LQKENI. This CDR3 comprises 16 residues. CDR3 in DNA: TGTGCCAGCTCGGAAGGACAGGGGAATATACAAGAGACCCAGTACTTC. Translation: CASSEGQGNIQETQYF.

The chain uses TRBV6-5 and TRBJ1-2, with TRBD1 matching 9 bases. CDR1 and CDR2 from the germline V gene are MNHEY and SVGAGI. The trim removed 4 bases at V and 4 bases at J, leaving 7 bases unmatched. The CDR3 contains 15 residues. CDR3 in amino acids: CASSSLGTGIYGYTF. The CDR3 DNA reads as TGTGCCAGCAGTTCCCTCGGGACAGGGATCTATGGCTACACCTTC.

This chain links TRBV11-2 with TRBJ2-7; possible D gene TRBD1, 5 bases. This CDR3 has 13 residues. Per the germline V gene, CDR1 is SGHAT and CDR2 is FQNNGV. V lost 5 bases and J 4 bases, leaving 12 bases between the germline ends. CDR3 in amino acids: CASSAPWTYEQYV. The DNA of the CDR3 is TGTGCCAGCAGCGCCCCGTGGACATACGAGCAGTACGTC.

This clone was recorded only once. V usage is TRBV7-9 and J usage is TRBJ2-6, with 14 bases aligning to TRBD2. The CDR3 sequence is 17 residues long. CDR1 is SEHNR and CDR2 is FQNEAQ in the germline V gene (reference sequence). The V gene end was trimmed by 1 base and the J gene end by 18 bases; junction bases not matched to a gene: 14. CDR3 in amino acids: CASSLGTSGGRGQRRTF. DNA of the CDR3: TGTGCCAGCAGCTTAGGGACTAGCGGGGGGCGGGGCCAACGGCGGACTTTC.

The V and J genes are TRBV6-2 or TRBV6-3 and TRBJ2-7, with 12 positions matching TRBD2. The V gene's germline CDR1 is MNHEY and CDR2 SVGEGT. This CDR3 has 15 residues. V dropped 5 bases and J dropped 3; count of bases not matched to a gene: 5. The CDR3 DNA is TGTGCCAGCAGTCTAGCGGGAGGGGGCCACTACGAGCAGTACGTC. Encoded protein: CASSLAGGGHYEQYV.

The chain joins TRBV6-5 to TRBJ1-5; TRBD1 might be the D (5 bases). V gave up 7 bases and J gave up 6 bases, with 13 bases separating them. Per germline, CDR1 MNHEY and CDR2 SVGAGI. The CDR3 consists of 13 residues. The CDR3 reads CASTTERSQPQHF. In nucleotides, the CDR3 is TGTGCCAGCACGACAGAAAGAAGTCAGCCCCAGCATTTT.

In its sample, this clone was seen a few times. The CDR3 DNA follows: TGTGCCAGCAGCTTAGAGGCTAGCGGGATCACCGGGGAGCTGTTTTTT. Residues: CASSLEASGITGELFF. The chain has TRBV7-2 and TRBJ2-2, with 9 positions matching TRBD2. Losses at the gene ends were 1 base for V and 4 bases for J; bases not matched to a gene: 4. The CDR3 has 16 amino acids. The V gene's germline CDR1 is SGHTA and CDR2 FQGNSA.

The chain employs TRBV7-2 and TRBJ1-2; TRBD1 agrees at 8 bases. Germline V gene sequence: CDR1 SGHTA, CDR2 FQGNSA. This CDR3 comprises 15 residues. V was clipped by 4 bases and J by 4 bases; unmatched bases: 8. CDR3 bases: TGTGCCAGCAGCTCGGACAGGGATGGCCTCTATGGCTACACCTTC. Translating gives CASSSDRDGLYGYTF.

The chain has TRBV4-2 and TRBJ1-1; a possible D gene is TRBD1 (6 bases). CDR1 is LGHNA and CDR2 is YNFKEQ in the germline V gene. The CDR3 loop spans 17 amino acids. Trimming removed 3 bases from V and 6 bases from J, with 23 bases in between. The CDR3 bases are TGTGCCAGCAGCCACCTCAGGGGCGACCCCAGTGATTCTGAAGCTTTCTTT. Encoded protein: CASSHLRGDPSDSEAFF.

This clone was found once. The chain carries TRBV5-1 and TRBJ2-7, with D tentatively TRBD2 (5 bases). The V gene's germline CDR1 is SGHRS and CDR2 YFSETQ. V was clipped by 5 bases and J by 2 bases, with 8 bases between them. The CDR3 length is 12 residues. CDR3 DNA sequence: TGCGCCAGCAGATCCGGGGCCTACGAGCAGTACTTC. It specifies CASRSGAYEQYF.

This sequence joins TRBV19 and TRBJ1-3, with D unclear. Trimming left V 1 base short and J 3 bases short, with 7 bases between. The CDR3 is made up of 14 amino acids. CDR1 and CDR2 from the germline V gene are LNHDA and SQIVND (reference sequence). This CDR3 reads CASSIGGSGNTIYF. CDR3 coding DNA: TGTGCCAGTAGTATAGGAGGGAGTGGAAACACCATATATTTT.

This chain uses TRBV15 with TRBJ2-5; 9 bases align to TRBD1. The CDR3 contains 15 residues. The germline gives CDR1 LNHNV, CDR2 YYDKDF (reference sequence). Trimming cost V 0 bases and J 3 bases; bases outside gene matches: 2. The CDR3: CATSRDTGGEETQYF. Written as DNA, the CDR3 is TGTGCCACCAGCAGAGATACAGGGGGCGAAGAGACCCAGTACTTC. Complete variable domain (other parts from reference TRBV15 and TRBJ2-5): DAMVIQNPRYQVTQFGKPVTLSCSQTLNHNVMYWYQQKSSQAPKLLFHYYDKDFNNEADTPDNFQSRRPNTSFCFLDIRSPGLGDTAMYLCATSRDTGGEETQYFGPGTRLLVL.